One and the same sample provided the 26 T cell receptor beta chains below, sequenced in a study of Graves' ophthalmopathy and Graves' hyperthyroidism. The study amplified TCR beta CDR3 regions using RNA transcripts. The workflow started with a first-round RT-PCR run with HTBI primers and then moved on to a second-round multiplex PCR. Each CDR3 protein is one row after TCRdb ran MiXCR on the multiplex PCR reads. The sample holds around 1,200,000 distinct CDR3 sequences, roughly 35% seen once. Source material: peripheral blood or thyroid tissue (not recorded which). Receptors originate from an adult man with Graves' hyperthyroidism.

This clonotype has ten or more counts. The chain carries TRBV20-1 and TRBJ2-7; D is ambiguous. V lost 0 bases to trimming and J lost 3 bases, with 12 bases between them. The CDR3 runs to 14 residues. Germline lookup yields CDR1 DFQATT and CDR2 SNEGSKA (reference sequence). CDR3 coding DNA: TGCAGTGCTAGAGATCGGAAGGAACTCTACGAGCAGTACTTC. Translating gives CSARDRKELYEQYF.

This clonotype was recorded many times. The rearrangement uses TRBV19 and TRBJ1-5; unclear D gene. There are 14 residues in the CDR3. V gave up 1 base and J gave up 6 bases, with 10 bases separating them. CDR1 is LNHDA and CDR2 is SQIVND in the germline V gene (reference sequence). The CDR3, as DNA: TGTGCCAGTAGTATAGTTGTGTCTAGTCAGCCCCAGCATTTT. Its translation: CASSIVVSSQPQHF.

Concerning this clonotype: A much bigger clone sits one base away, suggesting this may be a read error. The chain couples TRBV7-8 to TRBJ2-7; D uncertain. The germline V gene encodes CDR1 SGHVS and CDR2 FQNEAQ. With 10 bases removed from V and 5 bases from J, the gap between germline ends came to 21 bases. The CDR3 spans 14 residues. CDR3 coding DNA: TGTGCCACCTCGGTAGGAATGGCAATCAACGAGCAGTACTTC. This codes for CATSVGMAINEQYF.

V and J are TRBV11-2 and TRBJ1-2; D remains ambiguous. The germline V and J ends were trimmed by 4 bases and 8 bases, with 11 bases remaining between them. The CDR3 spans 12 residues. Germline V gene data show CDR1 as SGHAT and CDR2 as FQNNGV. CDR3 in DNA: TGTGCCAGCAGCTCCGGTTTGAGCGGCTACACCTTC. Its protein is CASSSGLSGYTF.

This clonotype was picked up many times. V is TRBV5-1 and J is TRBJ2-2; D gene ambiguous. This CDR3 region has 15 residues. The germline CDR1 and CDR2 sequences are SGHRS and YFSETQ. Trimming stripped 5 bases from V and 3 bases from J, with 14 bases between. The CDR3: CASSGQVIDTGELFF. The CDR3 DNA is TGCGCCAGCAGTGGGCAGGTTATTGACACCGGGGAGCTGTTTTTT. Full variable domain (outside the CDR3, taken from reference TRBV5-1 and TRBJ2-2): KAGVTQTPRYLIKTRGQQVTLSCSPISGHRSVSWYQQTPGQGLQFLFEYFSETQRNKGNFPGRFSGRQFSNSRSEMNVSTLELGDSALYLCASSGQVIDTGELFFGEGSRLTVL.

This clonotype was found a few times. V is TRBV7-9 and J is TRBJ1-3, with D perhaps TRBD1 (5 bases). Trimming removed 0 bases at V and 0 bases at J, with 12 bases between. Per the germline V gene, CDR1 is SEHNR and CDR2 is FQNEAQ (reference sequence). The CDR3 is made up of 17 amino acids. CDR3: CASSLAVTVSSGNTIYF. In DNA, the CDR3 is TGTGCCAGCAGCTTAGCGGTGACAGTCAGCTCTGGAAACACCATATATTTT.

Note on this clonotype: A much larger clone differs by one base, so this may be a read error. The chain combines TRBV5-1 with TRBJ2-2; 7 bases are shared with TRBD1. This CDR3 contains 17 residues. Germline assignment: CDR1 SGHRS and CDR2 YFSETQ. V was pared by 4 bases and J by 4 bases, with 13 bases of the junction left unmatched. CDR3 sequence: CASSRGTGERSTGELFF. Written as DNA, the CDR3 is TGCGCCAGCAGCCGCGGAACAGGGGAACGGAGCACCGGGGAGCTGTTTTTT.

This rearrangement joins TRBV10-3 to TRBJ2-7; the D is unclear. The assigned J gene may be wrong: the sequence end matches TRBJ2-1 better. Germline CDR1 ENHRY, CDR2 SYGVKD. The CDR3 extends over 17 amino acids. CDR3 bases: TGTGCCATCAGTGAGTCGACTCCAGCCAGCTCCTACAATGAGCAGTTCTTC. Translation gives CAISESTPASSYNEQFF.

This clonotype was picked up many times. The V call is TRBV15, the J call TRBJ1-5; 7 nucleotides agree with TRBD1. This CDR3 is 18 amino acids long. With V trimmed by 6 bases and J by 0 bases, 14 bases remained unmatched. Germline V lookup: CDR1 LNHNV, CDR2 YYDKDF (reference sequence). CDR3 residues: CATRIDAGGGHSNQPQHF. CDR3 bases: TGTGCCACCAGGATCGATGCAGGGGGAGGTCATAGCAATCAGCCCCAGCATTTT.

This clonotype was observed a handful of times. The chain links TRBV30 to TRBJ1-2; a possible D gene is TRBD1 (6 bases). This CDR3 is built from 13 residues. The germline V gene has CDR1 GTSNPN and CDR2 SVGIG (reference sequence). The V and J ends lost 3 bases and 9 bases respectively, with 17 bases between them. The CDR3 is CAWRQDWGRRYTF. Here the CDR3 DNA reads TGTGCCTGGAGACAAGACTGGGGGCGCCGCTACACCTTC.

This clonotype occurred a few times. This chain connects TRBV3-1 to TRBJ1-1; D is perhaps TRBD1 (6 bases). CDR1 is LGHDT and CDR2 is YNNKEL in the germline V gene (reference sequence). The V gene lost 4 bases and the J gene lost 0 bases, with 12 bases spanning the gap. The length of the CDR3 is 15 residues. The CDR3 sequence is CASSLGQSMNTEAFF. The CDR3 coding sequence is TGTGCCAGCAGCCTTGGACAGTCCATGAACACTGAAGCTTTCTTT.

The chain recombines TRBV2 with TRBJ1-2; D gene ambiguous. Trimming cost V 5 bases and J 13 bases, with 11 bases left between them. This CDR3 spans 10 amino acids. Germline CDR1 reads SNHLY; CDR2 reads FYNNEI. CDR3 loop: CASSLAAPTF. The CDR3 DNA reads as TGTGCCAGCAGTTTAGCGGCCCCCACCTTC.

In the case of this clonotype: Just one base apart from a much larger clone, this may be a read error. The rearrangement joins TRBV7-3 to TRBJ1-6; D is perhaps TRBD1 (6 bases). Germline CDR1 SGHTA, CDR2 FQGTGA. CDR3 length: 15 amino acids. The germline V and J ends were trimmed by 5 bases and 11 bases, with 19 bases remaining between them. Here the CDR3 reads CASSRWGTGSPPLHF. CDR3 coding DNA: TGTGCCAGCAGCCGGTGGGGAACAGGGTCTCCACCCCTCCACTTT.

On this clonotype itself: This may stem from a read error, because a much larger clone lies one nucleotide away. The chain employs TRBV7-2 and TRBJ1-1, with D hard to call. From germline, CDR1 is SGHTA and CDR2 FQGNSA. This CDR3 has 13 amino acids. CDR3 loop: CASSPDLEVEAFF. The CDR3 DNA is TGCGCCAGCAGCCCAGATCTTGAAGTAGAAGCTTTCTTT.

The V gene is TRBV14, the J gene TRBJ1-2; D call uncertain. Germline CDR1 and CDR2: SGHDN and FVKESK. V was shortened by 2 bases and J by 6 bases, with 7 bases between the two germline ends. The CDR3 is made up of 12 amino acids. The CDR3 coding sequence is TGTGCCAGCAGCCAAAGTTCCCATGGCTACACCTTC. It yields the protein CASSQSSHGYTF.

This clonotype has ten or more counts. This rearrangement joins TRBV20-1 to TRBJ2-5, with 9 bases matching TRBD1. CDR3 length: 12 amino acids. The V and J ends lost 3 bases and 7 bases, in that order; junction bases with no gene match: 3. Per the germline V gene, CDR1 is DFQATT and CDR2 is SNEGSKA (reference sequence). CDR3 nucleotides: TGCAGTGCTAGGCCGGGACAGGGGACCCAGTACTTC. Encoded protein: CSARPGQGTQYF.

The chain joins TRBV7-2 to TRBJ1-1; D uncertain. The germline V gene encodes CDR1 SGHTA and CDR2 FQGNSA. The V end was cut by 1 base, the J end by 5 bases, with 11 bases between. This CDR3 spans 14 amino acids. CDR3 DNA: TGTGCCAGCAGCTTAGTGGGGTTAGTTACTGAAGCTTTCTTT. Protein: CASSLVGLVTEAFF.

The chain recombines TRBV5-1 with TRBJ2-5; the D is unclear. V was clipped by 4 bases and J by 4 bases, with 8 bases between them. CDR1 and CDR2 from the germline V gene are SGHRS and YFSETQ. The CDR3 consists of 12 residues. CDR3: CASSTTLETQYF. The CDR3 nucleotides read TGCGCCAGCAGCACCACCTTAGAGACCCAGTACTTC.

The sample holds a few counts of this clonotype. J is TRBJ1-2 and V is TRBV24-1; D is ambiguous. The V gene's germline CDR1 is KGHDR and CDR2 SFDVKD. CDR3 length equals 12 residues. V was shortened by 4 bases and J by 8 bases, with 10 bases between the two germline ends. The CDR3 here is CATSESMGGYTF. The DNA for the CDR3 is TGTGCCACCAGTGAGTCTATGGGGGGCTACACCTTC.

This clonotype was recorded at least ten times. The chain uses TRBV11-2 and TRBJ2-5; 8 positions match TRBD2. The germline V gene encodes CDR1 SGHAT and CDR2 FQNNGV. V trimming: 4 bases; J trimming: 5 bases; junction bases outside the gene matches: 12. The CDR3 contains 16 residues. CDR3 nucleotides: TGTGCCAGCAGCTGGAGGGGGAGCGGGAGTGTTGAGACCCAGTACTTC. The encoded protein is CASSWRGSGSVETQYF.

The chain carries TRBV2 and TRBJ2-7; D possibly corresponds to TRBD1 (6 bases). Trimming removed 1 base from V and 3 bases from J, with 13 bases in between. The CDR3 runs to 15 residues. Germline loops: CDR1 SNHLY, CDR2 FYNNEI. DNA of the CDR3: TGTGCCAGCAGTGAAGTTGTATTAGGGGGCTACGAGCAGTACTTC. The encoded protein is CASSEVVLGGYEQYF.

The sample holds a few counts of this clonotype. The rearrangement uses TRBV12-3 or TRBV12-4 and TRBJ2-7, with D possibly TRBD2 on 6 matching bases. This CDR3 comprises 13 residues. V shed 4 bases and J shed 7 bases, with 14 bases lying between them. CDR3 protein: CASSSGPRGEQYF. The CDR3 DNA sequence: TGTGCCAGCAGTTCGGGCCCCCGGGGGGAGCAGTACTTC.

This clonotype was counted between two and nine times. The rearrangement joins TRBV5-1 to TRBJ1-1; no firm D call. The CDR3 runs to 14 residues. Germline V gene sequence: CDR1 SGHRS, CDR2 YFSETQ. The germline V and J ends were trimmed by 4 bases and 1 base, with 11 bases remaining between them. CDR3 residues: CASSPSPGNTEAFF. The CDR3 coding sequence is TGCGCCAGCAGCCCCTCACCGGGGAACACTGAAGCTTTCTTT.

This chain connects TRBV5-6 to TRBJ2-7, with D possibly TRBD1 on 6 matching bases. CDR1 SGHDT and CDR2 YYEEEE come from the germline V gene. The length of the CDR3 is 15 residues. Trimming pared 1 base from V and 3 bases from J, leaving 14 bases between. CDR3 coding DNA: TGTGCCAGCAGCTTGCCAGGGGCGCAAGGCTACGAGCAGTACTTC. Translated: CASSLPGAQGYEQYF.

This clonotype was recorded many times. This chain links TRBV2 with TRBJ1-5; maybe TRBD1 (5 bases). This CDR3 is built from 14 residues. Trimming stripped 8 bases from V and 4 bases from J, with 15 bases between. Per germline, CDR1 SNHLY and CDR2 FYNNEI. CDR3 in DNA: TGTGCCAGCCTGGGGGAACTGTCAAATCAGCCCCAGCATTTT. Its translation is CASLGELSNQPQHF.

V gene TRBV29-1 combines with J gene TRBJ2-5, with a weak D call TRBD2 (6 bases). The germline V gene encodes CDR1 SQVTM and CDR2 ANQGSEA. CDR3 length equals 12 residues. The V and J ends lost 6 bases and 9 bases respectively, with 17 bases between them. The CDR3 spells CSVGGGRQPQYF. The CDR3 DNA follows: TGCAGCGTGGGGGGTGGGAGGCAGCCCCAGTACTTC.